The 2 T cell receptor beta chains below all came from one sample that was sequenced in a study of blood T cell repertoires in COVID-19. Sequencing used immunoSEQ multiplex PCR; TCRdb keeps in-frame clones, though not all of them. Here the sample spans over 150,000 clones, roughly 80% being singletons. Sequenced: PBMCs or T cells enriched from blood (not recorded which). The receptor source for this set is a man between 40 and 49 years old who had recovered from COVID-19.

The genes are TRBV6-5 and TRBJ1-2, with D perhaps matching TRBD1 (5 bases). The germline V gene has CDR1 MNHEY and CDR2 SVGAGI. Trimming shortened V by 6 bases and J by 4 bases, and 15 bases separated the two germline ends. The CDR3 spans 14 residues. CDR3 amino acids: CASRLSQGLYGYTF. For the CDR3, the DNA is TGTGCCAGCAGACTCTCTCAGGGACTCTATGGCTACACCTTC.

Concerning this clone itself: Additional DNA sequences in this sample encode the identical CDR3. The CDR3 DNA reads as TGTGCCAGCAGCTTAAATCCTGGCACAGATACGCAGTATTTT. As protein: CASSLNPGTDTQYF. V is TRBV7-3 and J is TRBJ2-3; D call uncertain. The length of the CDR3 is 14 residues. Trimming took off 1 base at V and 1 base at J, with 6 bases between the two ends. Germline V lookup: CDR1 SGHTA, CDR2 FQGTGA. The entire variable domain, with the rest obtained from reference TRBV7-3 and TRBJ2-3, is as follows: GAGVSQTPSNKVTEKGKYVELRCDPISGHTALYWYRQSLGQGPEFLIYFQGTGAADDSGLPNDRFFAVRPEGSVSTLKIQRTERGDSAVYLCASSLNPGTDTQYFGPGTRLTVL.